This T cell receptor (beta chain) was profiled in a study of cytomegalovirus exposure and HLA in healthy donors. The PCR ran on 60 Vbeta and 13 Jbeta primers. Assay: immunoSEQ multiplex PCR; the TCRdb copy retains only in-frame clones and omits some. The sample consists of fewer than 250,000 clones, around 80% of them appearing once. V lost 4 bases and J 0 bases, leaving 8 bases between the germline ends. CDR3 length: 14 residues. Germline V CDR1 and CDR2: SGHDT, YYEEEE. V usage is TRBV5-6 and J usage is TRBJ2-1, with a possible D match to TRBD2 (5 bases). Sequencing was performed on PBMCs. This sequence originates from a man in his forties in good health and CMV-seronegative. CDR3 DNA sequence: TGTGCCAGCAGCACTGGGAGCTCCTACAATGAGCAGTTCTTC. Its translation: CASSTGSSYNEQFF. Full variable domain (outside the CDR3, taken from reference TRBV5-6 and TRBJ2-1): DAGVTQSPTHLIKTRGQQVTLRCSPKSGHDTVSWYQQALGQGPQFIFQYYEEEERQRGNFPDRFSGHQFPNYSSELNVNALLLGDSALYLCASSTGSSYNEQFFGPGTRLTVL.